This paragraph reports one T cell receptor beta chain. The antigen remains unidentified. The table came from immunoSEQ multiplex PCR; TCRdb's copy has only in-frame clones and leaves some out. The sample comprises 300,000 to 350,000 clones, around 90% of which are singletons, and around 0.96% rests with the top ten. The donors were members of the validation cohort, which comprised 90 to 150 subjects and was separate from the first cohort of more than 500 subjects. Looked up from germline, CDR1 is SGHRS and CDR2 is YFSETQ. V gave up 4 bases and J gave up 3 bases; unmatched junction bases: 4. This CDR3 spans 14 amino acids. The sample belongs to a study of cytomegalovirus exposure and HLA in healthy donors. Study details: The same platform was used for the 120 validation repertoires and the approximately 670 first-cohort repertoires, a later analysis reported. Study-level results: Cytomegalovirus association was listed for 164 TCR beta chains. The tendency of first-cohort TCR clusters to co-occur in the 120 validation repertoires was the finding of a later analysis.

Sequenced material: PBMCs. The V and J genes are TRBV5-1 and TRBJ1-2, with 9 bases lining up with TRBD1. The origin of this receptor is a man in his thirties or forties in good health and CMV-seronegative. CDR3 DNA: TGCGCCAGCAGCACAGGGGGCGCGGACTATGGCTACACCTTC. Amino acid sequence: CASSTGGADYGYTF.